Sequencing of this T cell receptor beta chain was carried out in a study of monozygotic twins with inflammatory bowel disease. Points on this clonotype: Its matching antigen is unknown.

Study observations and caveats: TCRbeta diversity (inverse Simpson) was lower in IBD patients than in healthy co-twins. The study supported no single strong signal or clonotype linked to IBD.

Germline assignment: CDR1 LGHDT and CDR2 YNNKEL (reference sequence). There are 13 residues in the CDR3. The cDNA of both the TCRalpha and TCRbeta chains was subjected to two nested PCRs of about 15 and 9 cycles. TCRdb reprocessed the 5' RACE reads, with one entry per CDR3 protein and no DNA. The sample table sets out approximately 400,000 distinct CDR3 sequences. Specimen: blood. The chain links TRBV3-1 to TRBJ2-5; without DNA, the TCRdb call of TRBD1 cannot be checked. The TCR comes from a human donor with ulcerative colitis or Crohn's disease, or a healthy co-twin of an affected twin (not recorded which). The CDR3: CASSLTSNAPGYF.